This T cell receptor (beta chain) was profiled in a study of T cell responses to AZD1222 COVID-19 vaccine. General study points: Only six or seven AZD1222 recipients were seropositive at baseline. Unmutated variant regions are reportedly the target of nearly half of TCRs that are spike-specific. White British donors predominated, females outnumbered males, and clonal diversity was possibly underestimated. Dominant CD4 TCR responses targeted spike regions 160-218 and 743-854.

The CDR3 runs 13 residues. V was trimmed by 4 bases and J by 8 bases, leaving 12 bases between them. Germline lookup yields CDR1 GTSNPN and CDR2 SVGIG (reference sequence). TCRdb's table, derived via immunoSEQ multiplex PCR, lists solely in-frame clones and lacks some. The top ten clones hold about 4.6% of a sample with 150,000 to 200,000 clones, 94% of them seen once. Of note for this clone: Its matching antigen is unknown.

The origin of this receptor is an adult who received the AZD1222 COVID-19 vaccine. The source material was peripheral blood, sampled 28 days after the second AZD1222 dose. V usage is TRBV30 and J usage is TRBJ1-6, with D possibly TRBD1 on 6 matching bases. CDR3 sequence: CAWTFRGYSPLHF. In DNA, the CDR3 is TGTGCCTGGACCTTCAGGGGCTATTCACCCCTCCACTTT.